This T cell receptor (beta chain) was profiled in a study of T cell repertoires in cytomegalovirus infection. Study details: CMV epitopes that were recently identified and HLA-C-restricted were used alongside well-studied HLA-B-restricted ones. Evidence of both CMV infection and a matching HLA type came from public TCR beta signatures.

TCRdb fed the reads into MiXCR, producing one record per CDR3 protein. In the table there are about 310,000 distinct CDR3 sequences, 20% to 30% of which are singletons. Losses at the gene ends were 2 bases for V and 0 bases for J; bases not matched to a gene: 5. CDR1 and CDR2 from the germline V gene are SGHAT and FQNNGV. This CDR3 comprises 16 residues. Notes on the study in general: Clonotypes of TCR beta that were HLA-C-restricted and CMV-specific dominated the ex vivo response. The cumulative frequency of public TCR beta families distinguished individuals who carried CMV together with the relevant HLA.

On this clonotype itself: Its antigen is unknown.

V and J are TRBV11-2 and TRBJ2-3; 7 bases are shared with TRBD2. This specimen was cultured PBMCs, taken from culture after CMV antigen stimulation. This clonotype was obtained from a human donor in good health (CMV status not recorded). Some clones in this sample may be carry-over from other donors' samples. As DNA, the CDR3 is TGTGCCAGCAGCTTATTGACGGGAGGAAGCACAGATACGCAGTATTTT. Amino acid sequence: CASSLLTGGSTDTQYF.